The entry that follows covers one TCR beta chain sequence. Its antigen is still unknown. This record comes from a study of T cells in Graves' hyperthyroidism and ophthalmopathy. Study information: Peripheral blood was collected at initial diagnosis, before any treatment. Points from the study as a whole: Expanded thyroid clonotypes (above 0.001) were mostly also found in blood.

RNA transcripts gave rise to amplified TCR beta CDR3 regions. An initial round of RT-PCR targeting the TCR CDR3 relied on the HTBI primer set. Using its own MiXCR run on the multiplex PCR reads, TCRdb lists one record per CDR3 protein. This repertoire shows roughly 520,000 distinct CDR3 sequences, around 22% found once; its top ten account for about 11%. The CDR3 contains 12 residues. V lost 2 bases and J 3 bases, leaving 4 bases between the germline ends. Germline values: CDR1 LGHDT, CDR2 YNNKEL (reference sequence). V and J are TRBV3-1 and TRBJ1-1; D is ambiguous. The material sequenced was blood. The sequence derives from a woman in her twenties or thirties with Graves' ophthalmopathy. Written as DNA, the CDR3 is TGTGCCAGCAGCCAAATCGACACTGAAGCTTTCTTT. Translation gives CASSQIDTEAFF.